This T cell receptor beta chain was recovered during a study of blood T cell repertoires in COVID-19. Authors' analysis steps: By means of reference gene primer amplification, nucleated cell counts were estimated. Assay: immunoSEQ multiplex PCR; the TCRdb copy retains only in-frame clones and omits some. The V and J calls and clone size come from that table; D and trimming were worked out from the DNA. The sample records 53,000 or so clones, about 70% being singletons. The V and J ends lost 3 bases and 4 bases, in that order; junction bases with no gene match: 4. This CDR3 is built from 14 residues. Germline V gene lookup returns CDR1 SGHKS and CDR2 YYEKEE (reference sequence).

The clonotype comes from a man aged 45-65 years with active or convalescent COVID-19. The sample comprised peripheral blood. The genes are TRBV5-5 and TRBJ1-2; TRBD1 aligns across 9 bases. The CDR3 here is CASSSQGAGYGYTF. As DNA, the CDR3 is TGTGCCAGCAGCTCACAGGGGGCTGGCTATGGCTACACCTTC.